Below are 28 T cell receptor beta chains sequenced from a single sample in a study of neoadjuvant nivolumab and ipilimumab in lung cancer. Assay: immunoSEQ multiplex PCR; the TCRdb copy retains only in-frame clones and omits some. The sample lists fewer than 35,000 clones, 65% to 85% seen once, with approximately 6.6% in the top ten. The sequenced sample was peripheral blood, obtained before neoadjuvant nivolumab, alone or with ipilimumab. These receptors came from an adult with non-small cell lung cancer.

The chain combines TRBV6-4 with TRBJ2-3; D may be TRBD1 (6 bases). V shed 7 bases and J shed 1 base, with 27 bases lying between them. The CDR3 is 19 amino acids. The V gene's germline CDR1 is MRHNA and CDR2 SNTAGT. The CDR3 nucleotides read TGTGCCAGCACTGAGGGACATTTGGGGGCCAGGTGGGGCACAGATACGCAGTATTTT. This sequence encodes CASTEGHLGARWGTDTQYF.

The chain employs TRBV7-2 and TRBJ2-5, with 9 bases that match TRBD2. From germline, CDR1 is SGHTA and CDR2 FQGNSA. V shed 5 bases, J shed 5 bases, and the junction held 9 bases outside the gene matches. The CDR3 has 15 amino acids. The chain's CDR3 is CASSQFPLAGETQYF. The DNA for the CDR3 is TGTGCCAGCAGCCAATTTCCCCTAGCGGGGGAGACCCAGTACTTC.

The chain recombines TRBV5-4 with TRBJ1-1; D perhaps matches TRBD1 (6 bases). Germline CDR1 is SGHNT and CDR2 is YYREEE (reference sequence). V was trimmed by 2 bases and J by 6 bases, leaving 11 bases between them. This CDR3 comprises 13 residues. As DNA, the CDR3 is TGTGCCAGCAGCTTACAGGGAAGGGCTGAAGCTTTCTTT. This gives the protein CASSLQGRAEAFF.

The CDR3 nucleotides are TGTGCCAGCAGCTACCCGGGACGCCTACTCCCCGGAAACACCATATATTTT. Protein sequence: CASSYPGRLLPGNTIYF. The chain links TRBV7-8 to TRBJ1-3; a weak D match, TRBD1 (5 bases). This CDR3 spans 17 amino acids. Trimming pared 4 bases from V and 4 bases from J, leaving 20 bases between. The germline V gene has CDR1 SGHVS and CDR2 FQNEAQ.

This rearrangement joins TRBV9 to TRBJ1-2; D is possibly TRBD1 (6 bases). CDR1 SGDLS and CDR2 YYNGEE come from the germline V gene. Trimming cost V 0 bases and J 6 bases, with 9 bases left between them. There are 13 residues in the CDR3. The CDR3 spells CASSVGAGDGYTF. CDR3 sequence (DNA): TGTGCCAGCAGCGTAGGGGCAGGGGATGGCTACACCTTC.

The chain links TRBV7-2 to TRBJ2-7; perhaps D is TRBD1 or TRBD2 (5 bases each). Germline assignment: CDR1 SGHTA and CDR2 FQGNSA. V dropped 5 bases and J dropped 4 bases, with 18 bases sitting between them. This CDR3 comprises 15 residues. CDR3 bases: TGTGCCAGCAGCCCTCGGGCAGGGACCATTTACGAGCAGTACTTC. The encoded protein is CASSPRAGTIYEQYF.

This clone has just a few counts. Here the CDR3 reads CASSLAGGLNTDTQYF. As DNA, the CDR3 is TGTGCCAGCAGCTTAGCGGGGGGACTAAATACAGATACGCAGTATTTT. The chain links TRBV7-2 to TRBJ2-3; 7 bases are shared with TRBD2. CDR1 SGHTA and CDR2 FQGNSA come from the germline V gene. The ends lost 0 bases at V and 3 bases at J; junction bases unmatched: 6. This CDR3 contains 16 residues.

The rearrangement uses TRBV7-3 and TRBJ2-6; D is ambiguous. Germline V gene data show CDR1 as SGHTA and CDR2 as FQGTGA. The CDR3 is made up of 15 amino acids. Trimming took 5 bases from V and 3 from J, leaving 11 bases between them. The DNA of the CDR3 is TGTGCCAGCAGCCCTCAATCAGGTGGGGCCAACGTCCTGACTTTC. Its protein product is CASSPQSGGANVLTF.

This chain joins TRBV5-1 and TRBJ1-3, with a tentative D call TRBD1 (5 bases). The CDR3 runs 13 residues. The ends were cut back, 0 bases at V and 4 bases at J, with 5 bases in the middle. The germline CDR1 and CDR2 sequences are SGHRS and YFSETQ. The CDR3 nucleotides read TGCGCCAGCAGCTTGGCAGGGGGAAACACCATATATTTT. Protein sequence: CASSLAGGNTIYF.

The CDR3 protein is CSLPPGQGTLAPQHF. The CDR3, as DNA: TGCAGCTTGCCTCCGGGACAGGGGACCCTAGCGCCCCAGCATTTT. The chain has TRBV29-1 and TRBJ1-5, with 10 bases aligning to TRBD1. V trimming: 8 bases; J trimming: 9 bases; junction bases outside the gene matches: 16. Germline assignment: CDR1 SQVTM and CDR2 ANQGSEA. The CDR3 is 15 amino acids.

J is TRBJ2-3 and V is TRBV29-1; D ambiguous. The CDR3 loop spans 11 amino acids. With 1 base removed from V and 3 bases from J, the gap between germline ends came to 2 bases. The germline V gene encodes CDR1 SQVTM and CDR2 ANQGSEA. The CDR3 protein is CSVEGTDTQYF. Here the CDR3 DNA reads TGCAGCGTTGAAGGGACAGATACGCAGTATTTT.

The chain has TRBV4-3 and TRBJ2-7, with a weak D call TRBD2 (6 bases). The germline V gene encodes CDR1 LGHNA and CDR2 YSLEER. The CDR3 length is 13 residues. The ends were cut back, 4 bases at V and 0 bases at J, with 7 bases in the middle. This CDR3 is CASSPGGSYEQYF. CDR3 DNA: TGCGCCAGCAGCCCCGGGGGCTCCTACGAGCAGTACTTC.

The rearrangement joins TRBV7-6 to TRBJ1-4; 10 bases fit TRBD1. Trimming took 5 bases from V and 5 from J; bases not matched to a gene: 2. Per the germline V gene, CDR1 is SGHVS and CDR2 is FNYEAQ. This CDR3 is 14 amino acids long. CDR3 nucleotide sequence: TGTGCCAGCAGCCTGGACAGGGGGAATGAAAAACTGTTTTTT. Amino acid sequence: CASSLDRGNEKLFF.

The J gene is TRBJ1-5, the V gene TRBV6-5, with a possible D match to TRBD1 (6 bases). V shed 7 bases and J shed 7 bases, with 14 bases lying between them. Germline values: CDR1 MNHEY, CDR2 SVGAGI. This CDR3 spans 13 amino acids. For the CDR3, the DNA is TGTGCCAGCACTGTAGGGCAGGGGCAGCCCCAGCATTTT. It specifies CASTVGQGQPQHF.

CDR3 sequence (DNA): TGTGCCAGCATGTTTAAGGGGGCCACTGAAGCTTTCTTT. This gives the protein CASMFKGATEAFF. The chain recombines TRBV6-6 with TRBJ1-1, with 7 bases aligning to TRBD1. Germline CDR1 and CDR2: MNHNY and SVGAGI (reference sequence). J was trimmed by 4 bases and V by 7 bases; bases with no gene match: 6. The CDR3 sequence is 13 residues long.

V usage is TRBV6-5 and J usage is TRBJ2-5; possible D gene TRBD2, 7 bases. V lost 5 bases and J lost 2, with 12 bases in between. Germline V gene lookup returns CDR1 MNHEY and CDR2 SVGAGI. The CDR3 has 14 amino acids. CDR3 sequence: CASSPRGAQETQYF. CDR3 coding DNA: TGTGCCAGCAGTCCACGGGGGGCACAAGAGACCCAGTACTTC.

The chain uses TRBV7-9 and TRBJ2-7; 9 positions match TRBD1. The CDR3 is made up of 16 amino acids. The germline gives CDR1 SEHNR, CDR2 FQNEAQ (reference sequence). The V segment lost 5 bases and the J segment 0 bases; nucleotides outside the gene matches: 8. CDR3 nucleotides: TGTGCCAGCAGCATGCGAGGGACAGGGCTCTCCTACGAGCAGTACTTC. Translating it yields CASSMRGTGLSYEQYF. The whole variable domain, remainder taken from reference TRBV7-9 and TRBJ2-7, is DTGVSQNPRHKITKRGQNVTFRCDPISEHNRLYWYRQTLGQGPEFLTYFQNEAQLEKSRLLSDRFSAERPKGSFSTLEIQRTEQGDSAMYLCASSMRGTGLSYEQYFGPGTRLTVT.

The rearrangement uses TRBV14 and TRBJ2-2, with 7 bases matching TRBD1. The length of the CDR3 is 18 residues. V shed 1 base and J 5 bases; nucleotides not matched to a gene: 13. Germline V lookup: CDR1 SGHDN, CDR2 FVKESK. CDR3 amino acids: CASSQGAVLGTATGELFF. The CDR3 coding sequence is TGTGCCAGCAGCCAAGGTGCCGTTCTTGGGACAGCGACCGGGGAGCTGTTTTTT.

The chain is built from TRBV6-1 and TRBJ1-2, with 7 bases identical to TRBD1. Germline-derived CDR1 and CDR2 are MNHNS and SASEGT. The CDR3 is 19 residues long. The junction had 18 bases not matched to a gene; V was cut back by 1 base and J by 4 bases. CDR3 DNA: TGTGCCAGCAGTGAAGTGTCGAACAGGGGCGGCCCGGCAGGCTATGGCTACACCTTC. Its protein product is CASSEVSNRGGPAGYGYTF.

This clone appeared a few times. V is TRBV28 and J is TRBJ2-2, with 10 bases aligning to TRBD2. CDR3 length equals 15 residues. After removal of 2 bases from V and 8 bases from J, the junction contained 5 bases not matched to a gene. Looked up from germline, CDR1 is MDHEN and CDR2 is SYDVKM. Here the CDR3 DNA reads TGTGCCAGCAGTTTAAGCGGGGGGGCGTCTGGGGAGCTGTTTTTT. This encodes CASSLSGGASGELFF.

The J gene is TRBJ1-2, the V gene TRBV5-1, with 8 nucleotides matching TRBD1. The CDR3 spans 16 residues. The germline V gene encodes CDR1 SGHRS and CDR2 YFSETQ. V was pared by 0 bases and J by 6 bases, with 10 bases of the junction left unmatched. As DNA, the CDR3 is TGCGCCAGCAGCTTGGCGGGACCGGGACAGGTTAATGGCTACACCTTC. Translated, it gives CASSLAGPGQVNGYTF.

V usage is TRBV7-2 and J usage is TRBJ2-1; 9 bases match TRBD1. This CDR3 has 17 residues. Per germline, CDR1 SGHTA and CDR2 FQGNSA. Germline trimming cut 1 base from V and 7 bases from J; bases unmatched to any gene: 11. CDR3 bases: TGTGCCAGCAGCTTAGGGACTACAGGGGGCCCCGGAAATGAGCAGTTCTTC. It encodes CASSLGTTGGPGNEQFF.

The J gene is TRBJ2-5, the V gene TRBV5-1; 9 bases line up with TRBD2. Germline CDR1 and CDR2: SGHRS and YFSETQ. CDR3 size: 16 residues. V lost 5 bases, J lost 1 base, and 9 bases stayed unmatched. In DNA form, the CDR3 reads TGCGCCAGCAGGGAAGGAGCGGGGGGTTTCCAAGAGACCCAGTACTTC. Its protein product is CASREGAGGFQETQYF. The full variable domain, its missing parts supplied by reference TRBV5-1 and TRBJ2-5, is KAGVTQTPRYLIKTRGQQVTLSCSPISGHRSVSWYQQTPGQGLQFLFEYFSETQRNKGNFPGRFSGRQFSNSRSEMNVSTLELGDSALYLCASREGAGGFQETQYFGPGTRLLVL.

V is TRBV6-5 and J is TRBJ2-2; D call uncertain. Germline V CDR1 and CDR2: MNHEY, SVGAGI. The CDR3 totals 15 residues. Trimming pared 2 bases from V and 4 bases from J, leaving 11 bases between. In DNA form, the CDR3 reads TGTGCCAGCAGTTACATCCCTTTCGCCACCGGGGAGCTGTTTTTT. It is translated as CASSYIPFATGELFF.

The V and J genes are TRBV4-2 and TRBJ2-1; D perhaps matches TRBD2 (5 bases). The CDR3 has 15 residues. Trimming left V 4 bases short and J 0 bases short, with 10 bases between. Germline V gene lookup returns CDR1 LGHNA and CDR2 YNFKEQ. This CDR3 reads CASSPSLSSYNEQFF. Here the CDR3 DNA reads TGTGCCAGCAGCCCTAGCCTCAGCTCCTACAATGAGCAGTTCTTC.

V and J are TRBV7-9 and TRBJ1-4, with D perhaps matching TRBD1 (5 bases). The germline V gene encodes CDR1 SEHNR and CDR2 FQNEAQ (reference sequence). This CDR3 spans 13 amino acids. Deletions cut 4 bases from V and 8 bases from J, with 11 bases between. The CDR3 bases are TGTGCCAGCAGCTCCACGGGGGGGGAAAAACTGTTTTTT. This sequence encodes CASSSTGGEKLFF.

The J gene is TRBJ2-1, the V gene TRBV9; D not resolved. Between the trimmed V and J ends, which lost 0 bases and 0 bases, there was a span of 4 bases. This CDR3 has 14 amino acids. CDR1 SGDLS and CDR2 YYNGEE come from the germline V gene. CDR3 in amino acids: CASSVAGSYNEQFF. Here the CDR3 DNA reads TGTGCCAGCAGCGTAGCTGGCTCCTACAATGAGCAGTTCTTC.

This sequence joins TRBV19 and TRBJ2-7; TRBD1 agrees at 8 bases. Germline V CDR1 and CDR2: LNHDA, SQIVND (reference sequence). The CDR3 length is 15 residues. Trimming cost V 5 bases and J 0 bases; bases outside gene matches: 6. The CDR3 reads CASSSGTGGSYEQYF. The CDR3 bases are TGTGCCAGTAGTTCCGGAACAGGGGGCTCCTACGAGCAGTACTTC.